Here is one T cell receptor beta chain with its context. Antigen specificity is unknown. The CDR3 runs 15 residues. V dropped 0 bases and J dropped 4; count of bases not matched to a gene: 4. CDR1 and CDR2 from the germline V gene are SNHLY and FYNNEI. This sample is part of a study of cytomegalovirus exposure and HLA in healthy donors. Overall study results and limits: In a later analysis, a missense DCLRE1C variant was linked to TCR beta V- and J-gene trimming. As was reported, the HLA-A and HLA-B alleles of most subjects were accurately predicted from TCR beta sequences. Later work found most CMV-associated TCR beta chains apparently HLA-restricted. The listing of 150 to 200 TCR beta chains classed them as cytomegalovirus-associated.

The primer mix had 60 Vbeta and 13 Jbeta primers. Profiling relied on immunoSEQ multiplex PCR, and the TCRdb table lists in-frame clones only, not all of them. The sample consists of over 130,000 clones, roughly 80% of them appearing once. The chain links TRBV2 to TRBJ2-3; TRBD2 aligns across 7 bases. The clonotype was recovered from a female donor in good health and CMV-seronegative. The sequencing input was PBMCs. CDR3 sequence: CASSEARGGADTQYF. In DNA form, the CDR3 reads TGTGCCAGCAGTGAAGCGCGCGGGGGAGCAGATACGCAGTATTTT.